This is a list of T cell receptor beta chains from one sample in a study of blood T cell repertoires in COVID-19. Sequenced by immunoSEQ multiplex PCR; TCRdb stores in-frame clones only, minus some. In the table there are about 180,000 clones, more than 70% of which are singletons. Sequencing was performed on PBMCs or T cells enriched from blood (not recorded which). Receptors were obtained from a woman aged 30 to 39 who had recovered from COVID-19. Both conserved end residues are part of each CDR3. A D gene is named only where the DNA matches it firmly. Clone sizes are given selectively: once, few, many, or a class where the clone is expanded.

j_call clone_size d_call v_call cdr3_aa cdr3_nt
TRBJ2-7 . TRBD1 TRBV5-1 CASSLWTGSGTYNEQYF TGCGCCAGCAGCCTCTGGACAGGTAGTGGGACCTACAACGAGCAGTACTTC
TRBJ1-3 . . TRBV5-1 CASSFGPGSGNTIYF TGCGCCAGCAGCTTCGGGCCCGGGAGCGGAAACACCATATATTTT
TRBJ2-1 . . TRBV28 CASSLTGASNEQFF TGTGCCAGCAGTCTTACTGGGGCTAGCAATGAGCAGTTCTTC
TRBJ2-5 . TRBD1 TRBV2 CASRALTGIQETQYF TGTGCCAGCAGAGCACTGACAGGGATCCAAGAGACCCAGTACTTC
TRBJ2-7 . . TRBV11-2 CASSPISGSYEQYF TGTGCCAGCAGCCCGATTAGCGGTTCCTACGAGCAGTACTTC
TRBJ2-7 . . TRBV4-1 CASSQEISDSYEQYF TGCGCCAGCAGCCAAGAGATTAGCGACTCCTACGAGCAGTACTTC
TRBJ2-1 . TRBD1 TRBV5-6 CASSLNTGTGGPNEQFF TGTGCCAGCAGCTTAAATACCGGGACAGGGGGCCCAAATGAGCAGTTCTTC
TRBJ2-3 once . TRBV7-9 CASSLGSGTDTQYF TGTGCCAGCAGCTTAGGGTCGGGCACAGATACGCAGTATTTT
TRBJ2-2 . TRBD2 TRBV5-1 CASSSDQGLAEGGELFF TGCGCCAGCAGCTCAGACCAAGGACTAGCGGAAGGGGGGGAGCTGTTTTTT
TRBJ1-2 . . TRBV3-1/TRBV3-2 CASSRRDTPYGYTF TGTGCCAGCAGCCGCCGGGACACGCCCTATGGCTACACCTTC
TRBJ2-1 once TRBD2 TRBV5-1 CASSLTGLAAYNEQFF TGCGCCAGCAGCTTGACGGGACTAGCGGCCTACAATGAGCAGTTCTTC
TRBJ1-6 . TRBD1 TRBV10-1 CASSRTGSGPLHF TGCGCCAGCAGTCGGACAGGGAGCGGACCCCTCCACTTT
TRBJ2-1 . TRBD2 TRBV4-1 CASSPRDYRDYNEQFF TGCGCCAGCAGCCCCCGGGACTATCGGGACTACAATGAGCAGTTCTTC
TRBJ1-3 . . TRBV9 CASSAGSEISGNTIYF TGTGCCAGCAGCGCAGGGTCCGAAATCTCTGGAAACACCATATATTTT
TRBJ1-2 . . TRBV6-4 CASSEPGAGYGYTF TGTGCCAGCAGTGAGCCAGGGGCAGGCTATGGCTACACCTTC
TRBJ2-7 . . TRBV5-1 CASSRRDGYEQYF TGCGCCAGCAGCCGGAGGGATGGTTACGAGCAGTACTTC
TRBJ2-7 . TRBD2 TRBV29-1 CSVGWVAGAEQYF TGCAGCGTTGGGTGGGTAGCGGGAGCTGAGCAGTACTTC
TRBJ1-1 . . TRBV5-4 CASSPPGLNTEAFF TGTGCCAGCAGCCCGCCGGGATTGAACACTGAAGCTTTCTTT
TRBJ2-5 . TRBD1 TRBV12-5 CASQDGTGVFQETQYF TGTGCTAGTCAAGACGGGACAGGGGTTTTTCAAGAGACCCAGTACTTC
TRBJ2-5 . TRBD1 TRBV4-1 CASSQDEGAQETQYF TGCGCCAGCAGCCAAGACGAGGGGGCCCAAGAGACCCAGTACTTC
TRBJ2-7 . . TRBV29-1 CSVEGVGLDPYEQYF TGCAGCGTTGAAGGTGTGGGTCTAGATCCCTACGAGCAGTACTTC
TRBJ2-7 . . TRBV9 CASSVAAGEQYF TGTGCCAGCAGCGTAGCGGCGGGTGAGCAGTACTTC
TRBJ2-2 . TRBD2 TRBV10-3 CAISGTSGFSGELFF TGTGCCATCAGTGGGACTAGCGGGTTTTCCGGGGAGCTGTTTTTT
TRBJ2-1 few TRBD2 TRBV7-8 CASSLSGGGYNEQFF TGTGCCAGCAGCTTAAGTGGCGGGGGGTACAATGAGCAGTTCTTC
TRBJ2-3 . TRBD2 TRBV29-1 CSVGLGADTQYF TGCAGCGTCGGACTAGGCGCAGATACGCAGTATTTT
TRBJ1-1 . TRBD1 TRBV5-1 CASTQIPPGQGVTRRRDTEAFF TGCGCCAGCACACAGATCCCTCCGGGACAGGGGGTGACGAGGAGGAGGGACACTGAAGCTTTCTTT
TRBJ2-2 . . TRBV19 CASSRQNTGELFF TGTGCCAGTAGTCGACAGAACACCGGGGAGCTGTTTTTT
TRBJ2-7 once TRBD2 TRBV7-2 CASSLSSGSSEQYF TGTGCCAGCAGCTTGTCTAGCGGGAGTAGCGAGCAGTACTTC
TRBJ2-1 once TRBD2 TRBV6-5 CASTVETSGIDEQFF TGTGCCAGCACGGTGGAGACTAGCGGGATCGATGAGCAGTTCTTC
TRBJ2-3 few TRBD1 TRBV7-3 CASSSGQGKDTQYF TGTGCCAGCAGCTCAGGACAGGGAAAAGATACGCAGTATTTT
TRBJ1-4 . . TRBV6-1 CASSDGGGNEKLFF TGTGCCAGCAGTGATGGGGGGGGGAATGAAAAACTGTTTTTT
TRBJ2-5 . TRBD2 TRBV20-1 CSASAPAGGRETQYF TGCAGTGCTAGTGCTCCAGCGGGGGGCCGGGAGACCCAGTACTTC
TRBJ2-2 few . TRBV5-1 CASSLVQGPGELFF TGCGCCAGCAGCTTGGTTCAGGGCCCCGGGGAGCTGTTTTTT
TRBJ2-1 once . TRBV7-2 CASSFRDTRYNEQFF TGTGCCAGCAGCTTCCGGGACACTCGTTACAATGAGCAGTTCTTC
TRBJ1-2 once . TRBV25-1 CASSWSGYGYTF TGTGCCAGCAGTTGGAGTGGGTATGGCTACACCTTC
TRBJ1-5 once . TRBV19 CASSIVSGNQPQHF TGTGCCAGTAGTATAGTCTCGGGAAACCAGCCCCAGCATTTT
TRBJ2-6 . . TRBV28 CASSPNTFSGANVLTF TGTGCCAGCAGTCCGAACACGTTCTCTGGGGCCAACGTCCTGACTTTC
TRBJ1-3 . . TRBV27 CASSATGSGNTIYF TGTGCCAGCAGTGCAACAGGCTCTGGAAACACCATATATTTT
TRBJ1-4 once . TRBV24-1 CATSEGSPRGEKLFF TGTGCCACCAGTGAGGGGTCCCCGCGGGGTGAAAAACTGTTTTTT
TRBJ2-7 few . TRBV5-6 CASSFLGQATEEQYF TGTGCCAGCAGCTTTTTGGGGCAAGCAACGGAAGAGCAGTACTTC
TRBJ1-6 . . TRBV27 CASSRGASPLHF TGTGCCAGCAGCCGCGGTGCTTCACCCCTCCACTTT
TRBJ2-1 . TRBD2 TRBV3-1/TRBV3-2 CASTLRLAGGPYEQFF TGTGCCAGCACACTCCGCCTAGCGGGAGGGCCCTATGAGCAGTTCTTC
TRBJ2-2 once . TRBV2 CASSEVQGTRELFF TGTGCCAGCAGTGAAGTCCAGGGTACCAGGGAGCTGTTTTTT
TRBJ1-5 . . TRBV27 CASSLSSGYSNQPQHF TGTGCCAGCAGTTTATCGTCGGGATATAGCAATCAGCCCCAGCATTTT
TRBJ2-3 . . TRBV28 CASLNTGSSTDTQYF TGTGCCAGCTTAAATACGGGATCGAGCACAGATACGCAGTATTTT
TRBJ1-5 . TRBD1 TRBV4-1 CASSQKRTGGSDQPQHF TGCGCCAGCAGCCAAAAGAGGACAGGGGGCTCCGATCAGCCCCAGCATTTT
TRBJ1-2 . . TRBV3-1/TRBV3-2 CASSQGSGGYTF TGTGCCAGCAGCCAAGGGTCGGGTGGCTACACCTTC
TRBJ2-1 . . TRBV10-3 CAISENRAPYNEQFF TGTGCCATCAGTGAAAACAGGGCACCATACAATGAGCAGTTCTTC
TRBJ1-5 . TRBD1 TRBV28 CASGGGQNSNQPQHF TGTGCCTCGGGGGGGGGACAGAATAGCAATCAGCCCCAGCATTTT
TRBJ2-5 . TRBD2 TRBV25-1 CASSGTSEETQYF TGTGCCAGCAGTGGGACTAGCGAGGAGACCCAGTACTTC
TRBJ1-2 . TRBD1 TRBV5-1 CASSVETGYGYTF TGCGCCAGCAGCGTCGAGACAGGGTACGGCTACACCTTC
TRBJ2-1 . . TRBV28 CASSFSGFDNEQFF TGTGCCAGCAGTTTTTCAGGGTTTGACAATGAGCAGTTCTTC
TRBJ2-3 . . TRBV7-2 CASSLDAGTDTQYF TGTGCCAGCAGCTTAGATGCCGGGACAGATACGCAGTATTTT
TRBJ1-1 . . TRBV30 CAWSPAGVPKDTEAFF TGTGCCTGGAGCCCCGCGGGGGTCCCAAAGGACACTGAAGCTTTCTTT